These 27 T cell receptor beta chains were sequenced from one sample in a study of T cell responses to AZD1222 COVID-19 vaccine. Libraries were prepared by immunoSEQ multiplex PCR; TCRdb keeps only in-frame clonotypes and omits some of them. The table records more than 100,000 clones, around 90% of them present only once. The sample consisted of peripheral blood, taken on day 0 of AZD1222 vaccination. These receptors were collected from an adult in good health.

The chain carries TRBV18 and TRBJ1-3; the D gene is possibly TRBD1 (5 bases). Between the trimmed V and J ends, which lost 0 bases and 6 bases, there was a span of 9 bases. The CDR3 extends over 14 amino acids. CDR1 and CDR2 from the germline V gene are KGHSH and LQKENI. The CDR3 DNA reads as TGTGCCAGCTCACCACCGGGGGATGAAAACACCATATATTTT. This gives the protein CASSPPGDENTIYF.

The V gene is TRBV7-9, the J gene TRBJ2-7, with D uncertain. Looked up from germline, CDR1 is SEHNR and CDR2 is FQNEAQ (reference sequence). V lost 5 bases and J 4 bases, leaving 9 bases between the germline ends. There are 12 residues in the CDR3. The CDR3 loop is CASSRESYEQYF. The CDR3 DNA follows: TGTGCCAGCAGCAGGGAATCATACGAGCAGTACTTC.

The chain joins TRBV12-3 or TRBV12-4 to TRBJ2-1; perhaps D is TRBD1 or TRBD2 (5 bases each). The CDR3 is 13 residues long. The V end was cut by 10 bases, the J end by 8 bases, with 18 bases between. CDR3 region: CAISTGAGDEQFF. The DNA for the CDR3 is TGTGCCATCTCCACCGGGGCCGGCGATGAGCAGTTCTTC.

This chain connects TRBV9 to TRBJ1-1, with D uncertain. The germline CDR1 and CDR2 sequences are SGDLS and YYNGEE. The CDR3 totals 16 residues. V was cut by 1 base and J by 0 bases, with 13 bases left in between. DNA of the CDR3: TGTGCCAGCAGCGTACGGCCCCTACCTCTGAACACTGAAGCTTTCTTT. Translated, it gives CASSVRPLPLNTEAFF.

The chain is built from TRBV3-1 (or the pseudogene TRBV3-2) and TRBJ2-3, with no clear D. The CDR3 totals 13 residues. CDR1 is LGHDT, CDR2 YNNKEL, per germline (reference sequence). V dropped 6 bases and J dropped 0 bases, with 7 bases sitting between them. The CDR3 here is CASSLRSTDTQYF. The CDR3 DNA reads as TGTGCCAGCAGTCTTAGGAGCACAGATACGCAGTATTTT.

The CDR3: CASSNTADRGHGYTF. The CDR3 coding sequence is TGTGCCAGCAGTAATACTGCGGACAGGGGCCATGGCTACACCTTC. This chain joins TRBV28 and TRBJ1-2; 9 bases line up with TRBD1. With V trimmed by 5 bases and J by 6 bases, 10 bases remained unmatched. In germline, CDR1 is MDHEN, CDR2 SYDVKM. The CDR3 sequence is 15 residues long.

The chain has TRBV4-1 and TRBJ1-6; D is ambiguous. The length of the CDR3 is 15 residues. V gave up 1 base and J gave up 9 bases, with 13 bases separating them. The germline V gene has CDR1 MGHRA and CDR2 YSYEKL. CDR3 coding DNA: TGCGCCAGCAGCCAAGGGCTATGGGGTATTTCACCCCTCCACTTT. Amino acids: CASSQGLWGISPLHF.

The chain has TRBV4-2 and TRBJ1-2; the D is unclear. With 1 base removed from V and 4 bases from J, the gap between germline ends came to 13 bases. Germline lookup yields CDR1 LGHNA and CDR2 YNFKEQ. CDR3 length: 15 residues. CDR3 sequence: CASSQAVSSSYGYTF. The CDR3 region has the DNA TGTGCCAGCAGCCAAGCAGTCAGCAGTTCCTATGGCTACACCTTC.

The gene calls are TRBV15 and TRBJ1-1; 9 bases fit TRBD1. The CDR3 is 14 amino acids. Trimming removed 3 bases from V and 7 bases from J; junction bases left unmatched: 6. CDR1 and CDR2 (germline): LNHNV, YYDKDF (reference sequence). CDR3 region: CATSRETGGGEAFF. The CDR3 coding sequence is TGTGCCACCAGCAGGGAAACAGGGGGCGGTGAAGCTTTCTTT.

This clone was seen once. The CDR3 nucleotides read TGCGCCAGCACTATATCACTAGCGGAAGGGGAGGGTACGCAGTATTTT. Protein sequence: CASTISLAEGEGTQYF. The chain carries TRBV4-1 and TRBJ2-3; 8 positions match TRBD2. CDR3 size: 16 residues. Losses at the gene ends were 7 bases for V and 8 bases for J; bases not matched to a gene: 17. Germline CDR1 reads MGHRA; CDR2 reads YSYEKL.

This chain's CDR3 is CASKSGGYGGDEQYF. Here the CDR3 DNA reads TGTGCCAGTAAAAGCGGGGGGTATGGGGGAGACGAGCAGTACTTC. The rearrangement joins TRBV19 to TRBJ2-7, with TRBD2 matching over 9 bases. The CDR3 runs 15 residues. Per the germline V gene, CDR1 is LNHDA and CDR2 is SQIVND (reference sequence). Trimming at V came to 7 bases and at J to 5 bases, leaving 12 bases not matched to a gene.

The chain is built from TRBV10-2 and TRBJ2-7; 7 nucleotides line up with TRBD1. Trimming took 4 bases from V and 2 from J; bases not matched to a gene: 2. The V gene's germline CDR1 is WSHSY and CDR2 SAAADI. The CDR3 spans 13 residues. Written as DNA, the CDR3 is TGCGCCAGCAGTGTACAGGGGACCTACGAGCAGTACTTC. It translates to CASSVQGTYEQYF.

The V gene is TRBV27, the J gene TRBJ1-2, with 10 bases lining up with TRBD1. Germline V lookup: CDR1 MNHEY, CDR2 SMNVEV (reference sequence). The trim removed 2 bases at V and 7 bases at J, leaving 4 bases unmatched. CDR3 length: 14 amino acids. DNA of the CDR3: TGTGCCAGCAGTTTAGGACAGGGGGGAAGTGGCTACACCTTC. This sequence encodes CASSLGQGGSGYTF.

The CDR3 here is CASSDRGNSPLHF. The CDR3 DNA follows: TGCGCCAGCAGTGATCGGGGAAATTCACCCCTCCACTTT. J is TRBJ1-6 and V is TRBV10-1; D is undetermined. V lost 3 bases and J 7 bases, leaving 7 bases between the germline ends. The germline V gene has CDR1 WNHNN and CDR2 SYGVQD (reference sequence). This CDR3 has 13 residues.

This chain links TRBV6-5 with TRBJ2-3, with D possibly TRBD1 on 6 matching bases. Trimming took 5 bases from V and 4 from J, leaving 16 bases between them. The CDR3 covers 15 residues. Germline V gene data show CDR1 as MNHEY and CDR2 as SVGAGI. Here the CDR3 DNA reads TGTGCCAGCAGTATGACGCAGGGGACCGCAGATACGCAGTATTTT. Encoded protein: CASSMTQGTADTQYF.

The J gene is TRBJ2-4, the V gene TRBV6-5; possibly TRBD2 for D (6 bases). Germline loops: CDR1 MNHEY, CDR2 SVGAGI. CDR3 length: 15 residues. V was trimmed by 0 bases and J by 7 bases, leaving 13 bases between them. For the CDR3, the DNA is TGTGCCAGCAGTTACTCGACCCAGGCGGGGAACATTCAGTACTTC. Its protein is CASSYSTQAGNIQYF.

The chain employs TRBV7-6 and TRBJ2-1; 10 nucleotides line up with TRBD2. The CDR3 runs 15 residues. Germline V lookup: CDR1 SGHVS, CDR2 FNYEAQ. J lost 7 bases, V lost 1 base, and 4 bases had no gene match. CDR3 nucleotides: TGTGCCAGCAGCTTAGAGCGGGGGGGCTGGAATGAGCAGTTCTTC. It yields the protein CASSLERGGWNEQFF.

The chain links TRBV6-2 or TRBV6-3 to TRBJ1-3; unclear D gene. Germline CDR1 is MNHEY and CDR2 is SVGEGT. There are 14 residues in the CDR3. V was cut by 2 bases and J by 0 bases, with 5 bases left in between. This CDR3 is CASSYAYSGNTIYF. DNA of the CDR3: TGTGCCAGCAGTTACGCATACTCTGGAAACACCATATATTTT.

The chain uses TRBV4-1 and TRBJ2-5; 10 bases agree with TRBD1. The CDR3 is 16 residues long. Germline assignment: CDR1 MGHRA and CDR2 YSYEKL. Trimming took 0 bases from V and 4 from J; bases not matched to a gene: 5. The chain's CDR3 is CASSQDRRTGGETQYF. CDR3 DNA: TGCGCCAGCAGCCAAGATCGTAGGACAGGGGGAGAGACCCAGTACTTC.

The CDR3 region has the DNA TGCAGTGCTAGCCTGGGTGAGCAGTTCTTC. Residues: CSASLGEQFF. This chain joins TRBV20-1 and TRBJ2-1; D remains ambiguous. V shed 3 bases and J shed 9 bases, with 6 bases lying between them. The length of the CDR3 is 10 residues. The germline V gene has CDR1 DFQATT and CDR2 SNEGSKA (reference sequence).

The rearrangement uses TRBV5-6 and TRBJ2-5, with 7 bases identical to TRBD1. The CDR3 has 15 amino acids. V was pared by 5 bases and J by 2 bases, with 9 bases of the junction left unmatched. Germline-derived CDR1 and CDR2 are SGHDT and YYEEEE. CDR3: CASRYYRGYQETQYF. As DNA, the CDR3 is TGTGCCAGCAGGTACTACAGGGGATATCAAGAGACCCAGTACTTC.

The chain links TRBV11-2 to TRBJ1-5; D gene uncertain. The germline V gene has CDR1 SGHAT and CDR2 FQNNGV. The V end was cut by 5 bases, the J end by 1 base, with 9 bases between. The CDR3 runs 14 residues. CDR3 amino acids: CASSRSTSNQPQHF. CDR3 nucleotides: TGTGCCAGCAGCCGCTCGACAAGCAATCAGCCCCAGCATTTT.

The chain employs TRBV7-2 and TRBJ1-1; D uncertain. V lost 3 bases and J lost 8, with 19 bases in between. The CDR3 has 15 residues. Germline lookup yields CDR1 SGHTA and CDR2 FQGNSA. Here the CDR3 reads CASSFGPGALIEAFF. The CDR3 DNA reads as TGTGCCAGCAGCTTTGGTCCAGGAGCTCTTATAGAAGCTTTCTTT.

The J gene is TRBJ1-1, the V gene TRBV3-1 (or the pseudogene TRBV3-2); D is possibly TRBD1 (5 bases). The CDR3 is 13 amino acids. CDR1 and CDR2 from the germline V gene are LGHDT and YNNKEL (reference sequence). V was pared by 3 bases and J by 4 bases, with 9 bases between. The CDR3 loop reads CASSQFQGTEAFF. The CDR3 DNA sequence: TGTGCCAGCAGCCAGTTTCAGGGCACTGAAGCTTTCTTT.

The rearrangement uses TRBV24-1 and TRBJ2-5; D is undetermined. The CDR3 contains 11 residues. The V end was cut by 5 bases, the J end by 2 bases, with 2 bases between. The V gene's germline CDR1 is KGHDR and CDR2 SFDVKD. CDR3 in amino acids: CATSGQETQYF. The CDR3, as DNA: TGTGCCACCAGTGGTCAAGAGACCCAGTACTTC.

The genes are TRBV5-4 and TRBJ2-7; D tentatively reads TRBD1 or TRBD2 (5 bases each). CDR1 and CDR2 (germline): SGHNT, YYREEE (reference sequence). V lost 4 bases and J 2 bases, leaving 10 bases between the germline ends. The CDR3 spans 13 residues. DNA for the CDR3: TGTGCCAGCAGCCCGGGACGGACCTACGAGCAGTACTTC. As protein: CASSPGRTYEQYF.

The chain recombines TRBV4-3 with TRBJ2-3, with 10 bases identical to TRBD1. CDR1 LGHNA and CDR2 YSLEER come from the germline V gene. The CDR3 covers 17 residues. V shed 4 bases and J 6 bases; nucleotides not matched to a gene: 13. CDR3 residues: CASSPHVGGTGVDTQYF. The CDR3 region has the DNA TGCGCCAGCAGCCCTCATGTAGGAGGGACAGGGGTGGATACGCAGTATTTT.